A single sample gave rise to the 8 T cell receptor beta chains below, sequenced in a study of T cell responses to AZD1222 COVID-19 vaccine. Sequencing used immunoSEQ multiplex PCR; TCRdb keeps in-frame clones, though not all of them. The repertoire includes about 110,000 clones, 84% of them detected once, and approximately 10% sits in the top ten. Material: peripheral blood, obtained on day 0 of AZD1222 vaccination. The receptors were gathered from an adult in good health.

The gene calls are TRBV4-1 and TRBJ1-2, with D maybe TRBD1 (5 bases). The CDR3 extends over 15 amino acids. The V gene lost 3 bases and the J gene lost 3 bases, with 14 bases spanning the gap. CDR1 is MGHRA, CDR2 YSYEKL, per germline. In nucleotides, the CDR3 is TGCGCCAGCAGCCAGGGGGGTACGGTACACTATGGCTACACCTTC. This encodes CASSQGGTVHYGYTF.

V and J are TRBV7-9 and TRBJ2-7, with a tentative D call TRBD2 (5 bases). V was shortened by 0 bases and J by 5 bases, with 11 bases between the two germline ends. The CDR3 runs 14 residues. Germline V gene lookup returns CDR1 SEHNR and CDR2 FQNEAQ (reference sequence). The CDR3 sequence: CASSLAGVSDEQYF. The CDR3 region has the DNA TGTGCCAGCAGCTTAGCGGGAGTATCGGACGAGCAGTACTTC.

CDR3 sequence: CASRILSDYGYTF. Here the CDR3 DNA reads TGCGCCAGCAGGATTCTGAGCGACTATGGCTACACCTTC. V gene TRBV5-1 combines with J gene TRBJ1-2; D remains unclear. The CDR3 has 13 amino acids. Trimming took 5 bases from V and 3 from J, leaving 11 bases between them. Germline-derived CDR1 and CDR2 are SGHRS and YFSETQ.

J is TRBJ1-5 and V is TRBV7-8; possible D gene TRBD1, 6 bases. CDR1 is SGHVS, CDR2 FQNEAQ, per germline. Trimming pared 5 bases from V and 0 bases from J, leaving 14 bases between. This CDR3 region has 16 residues. The CDR3 here is CASSAGQKYSNQPQHF. DNA of the CDR3: TGTGCCAGCAGCGCCGGACAGAAGTATAGCAATCAGCCCCAGCATTTT.

In this sample, this clone turned up a few times. V is TRBV7-2 and J is TRBJ2-7, with 8 positions matching TRBD2. With V trimmed by 8 bases and J by 7 bases, 13 bases remained unmatched. The CDR3 is 14 amino acids. CDR1 and CDR2 from the germline V gene are SGHTA and FQGNSA. In DNA, the CDR3 is TGTGCCAGCTCGACGGGGGGGCCCGCGAAAGAGCAGTACTTC. Its protein is CASSTGGPAKEQYF.

This chain connects TRBV4-2 to TRBJ2-3; D may be TRBD1 (6 bases). The V gene's germline CDR1 is LGHNA and CDR2 YNFKEQ. Trimming took off 0 bases at V and 3 bases at J, with 16 bases between the two ends. This CDR3 comprises 17 residues. The CDR3 reads CASSQDRFRGRTDTQYF. The CDR3 region has the DNA TGTGCCAGCAGCCAAGATCGGTTCAGGGGTAGGACAGATACGCAGTATTTT.

This chain uses TRBV21-1 with TRBJ2-7. TRBV21-1 is termed a pseudogene. This CDR3 comprises 17 residues. DNA for the CDR3: TGTGCCAGCAGCAAAAGAGGAGAACAGCCCCGAACCTACGAGCAGTACTTC. As protein: CASSKRGEQPRTYEQYF.

The sample holds a few counts of this clone. The rearrangement joins TRBV7-9 to TRBJ1-5, with unresolved D. Trimming left V 3 bases short and J 11 bases short, with 11 bases between. This CDR3 comprises 12 residues. Per the germline V gene, CDR1 is SEHNR and CDR2 is FQNEAQ (reference sequence). The CDR3 region is CASSFGESAQHF. The CDR3 bases are TGTGCCAGCAGCTTCGGGGAGTCAGCCCAGCATTTT.